This T cell receptor (beta chain) originates from a study of beta chain features in type 1 diabetes. Sequenced material consisted of expressed TCRB transcripts (all of the isolated RNA was reverse transcribed). Using immunoSEQ multiplex PCR, the repertoire was profiled, and TCRdb retains in-frame clones only, with some absent. The sample yields about 390,000 clones, around 10% seen once. The V gene's germline CDR1 is SGHDT and CDR2 YYEEEE. This CDR3 region has 15 residues. Trimming stripped 3 bases from V and 6 bases from J, with 15 bases between. Findings of the study overall: Within each of all four CD4+ subsets, Type 1 diabetes patients had TCRB CDR3s that were moderately but significantly shorter.

Concerning this clone: Its antigen is still unknown.

The specimen sequenced was central memory CD4+ T cells from blood. This chain connects TRBV5-6 to TRBJ1-4; no clear D gene. This TCR was recovered from a man aged 25-40 years with type 1 diabetes. CDR3 loop: CASSYDKGYDEKLFF. The DNA of the CDR3 is TGTGCCAGCAGCTATGATAAGGGCTACGATGAAAAACTGTTTTTT.